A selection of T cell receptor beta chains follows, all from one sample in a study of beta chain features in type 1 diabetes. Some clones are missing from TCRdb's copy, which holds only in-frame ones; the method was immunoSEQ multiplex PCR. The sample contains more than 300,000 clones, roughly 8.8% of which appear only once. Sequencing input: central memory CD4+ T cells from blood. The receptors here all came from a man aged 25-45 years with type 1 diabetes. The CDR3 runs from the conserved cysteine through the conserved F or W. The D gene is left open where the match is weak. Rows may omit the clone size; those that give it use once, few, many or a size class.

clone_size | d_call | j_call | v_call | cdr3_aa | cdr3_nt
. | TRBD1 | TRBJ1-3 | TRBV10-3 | CAASTGGTGGGNTIYF | TGTGCCGCTTCGACAGGGGGCACGGGAGGAGGAAACACCATATATTTT
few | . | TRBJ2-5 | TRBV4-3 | CASSQGDGGLQETQYF | TGCGCCAGCAGCCAAGGGGACGGGGGGCTGCAGGAGACCCAGTACTTC
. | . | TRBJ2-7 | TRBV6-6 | CARLNIREDPSYEQYF | TGTGCCCGACTAAATATCAGGGAGGACCCTTCTTACGAGCAGTACTTC
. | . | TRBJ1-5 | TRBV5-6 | CASSFVVRRDPSNQPQHF | TGTGCCAGCAGCTTCGTCGTCCGAAGGGACCCAAGCAATCAGCCCCAGCATTTT
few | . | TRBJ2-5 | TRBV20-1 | CSASLSETQYF | TGCAGTGCTAGTCTTTCTGAGACCCAGTACTTC
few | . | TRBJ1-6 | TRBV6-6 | CASSLGSSPLHF | TGTGCCAGCTCCCTTGGGAGTTCACCCCTCCACTTT
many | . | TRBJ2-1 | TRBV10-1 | CASSEEYGGEQFF | TGCGCCAGCAGTGAGGAATACGGGGGTGAGCAGTTCTTC
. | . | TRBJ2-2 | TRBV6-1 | CATSVRNTGELFF | TGTGCCACTAGCGTCCGGAACACCGGGGAGCTGTTTTTT
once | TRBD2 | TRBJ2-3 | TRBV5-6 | CASSGGPGGGTDTQYF | TGTGCCAGCAGCGGAGGTCCCGGGGGGGGCACAGATACGCAGTATTTT
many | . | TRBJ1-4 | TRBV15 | CATSRGRSPAEKLFF | TGTGCCACCAGCAGAGGTAGATCCCCTGCTGAAAAACTGTTTTTT
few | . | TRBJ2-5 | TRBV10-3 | CAISVRARETQYF | TGTGCCATCAGTGTTCGGGCTCGAGAGACCCAGTACTTC
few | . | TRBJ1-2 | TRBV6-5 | CASSFIGELDGYTF | TGTGCCAGCAGTTTTATCGGCGAGTTAGATGGCTACACCTTC
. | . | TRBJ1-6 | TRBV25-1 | CASSEGQPRSPLHF | TGTGCCAGCAGTGAGGGCCAACCCCGTTCACCCCTCCACTTT
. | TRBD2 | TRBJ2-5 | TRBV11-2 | CASSVGSSGAAETQYF | TGTGCCAGCAGCGTGGGATCTAGCGGGGCTGCGGAGACCCAGTACTTC
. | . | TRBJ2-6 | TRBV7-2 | CASSLLRGSNVLTF | TGTGCCAGCAGCTTACTCCGGGGGTCCAACGTCCTGACTTTC
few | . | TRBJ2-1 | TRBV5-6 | CASSLSLGSNEQFF | TGTGCCAGCAGCTTAAGCCTAGGGAGCAATGAGCAGTTCTTC
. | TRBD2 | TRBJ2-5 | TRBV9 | CASSPHSGGYQETQYF | TGTGCCAGCAGCCCCCATAGCGGGGGCTACCAAGAGACCCAGTACTTC
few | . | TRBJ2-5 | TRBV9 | CASSARDDQETQYF | TGTGCCAGCAGCGCTCGGGACGACCAAGAGACCCAGTACTTC
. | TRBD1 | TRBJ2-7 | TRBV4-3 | CASSHEQGSEQYF | TGCGCCAGCAGCCACGAACAGGGGTCCGAGCAGTACTTC